The 32 T cell receptor beta chains listed next were all sequenced from one sample in a study of shared clonotypes between healthy human individuals. Clones were sequenced by immunoSEQ multiplex PCR, and TCRdb holds only the in-frame ones, with some missing. The sample has more than 400,000 clones; around 85% are singletons. Sequenced: PBMCs. These receptors all come from a woman aged 40 to 49 in good health. Some clones in this sample may be carry-over from other donors' samples.

This chain joins TRBV27 and TRBJ2-1; 7 positions match TRBD1. The CDR3 extends over 13 amino acids. Losses at the gene ends were 5 bases for V and 9 bases for J; bases not matched to a gene: 7. In germline, CDR1 is MNHEY, CDR2 SMNVEV (reference sequence). The CDR3 here is CASSPGHRGEQFF. CDR3 DNA sequence: TGTGCCAGCAGTCCGGGACACAGGGGTGAGCAGTTCTTC.

This chain connects TRBV4-1 to TRBJ2-5; weak D call: TRBD2 (5 bases). Trimming took off 2 bases at V and 5 bases at J, with 9 bases between the two ends. The V gene's germline CDR1 is MGHRA and CDR2 YSYEKL. This CDR3 is 13 amino acids long. Here the CDR3 reads CASSQWRLETQYF. The CDR3 DNA is TGCGCCAGCAGCCAATGGAGGTTGGAGACCCAGTACTTC.

This clone was seen only once. The chain is built from TRBV14 and TRBJ2-7; tentative D call: TRBD2 (5 bases). This CDR3 region has 12 residues. The V and J ends lost 4 bases and 4 bases respectively, with 8 bases between them. Germline-derived CDR1 and CDR2 are SGHDN and FVKESK. This CDR3 reads CASSPAGYEQYF. CDR3 DNA sequence: TGTGCCAGCAGCCCGGCGGGTTACGAGCAGTACTTC.

In this sample, this clone turned up once. This likely came from a read error, as a far larger clone is one base away. This sample includes further DNA sequences coding for the same CDR3. V usage is TRBV19 and J usage is TRBJ1-1, with a tentative D call TRBD1 (5 bases). The CDR3 is made up of 15 amino acids. Germline CDR1 reads LNHDA; CDR2 reads SQIVND (reference sequence). V lost 5 bases to trimming and J lost 4 bases, with 17 bases between them. This CDR3 is CASSSATQGVTEAFF. In DNA form, the CDR3 reads TGTGCCAGTAGTTCTGCGACCCAGGGAGTCACTGAAGCTTTCTTT.

In regard to this clone: With a far larger clone one base away, a read error is the likely cause. J is TRBJ2-2 and V is TRBV18, with D possibly being TRBD1 or TRBD2 (5 bases each). The germline CDR1 and CDR2 sequences are KGHSH and LQKENI. The CDR3 extends over 15 amino acids. DNA for the CDR3: TGTGCCAGCTCACCACACGCAGGGTTGACCGGGGAGCTGTCTTTT. It specifies CASSPHAGLTGELSF.

With respect to this clone: This likely reflects a read error, since a far larger clone is one base away. This chain uses TRBV7-2 with TRBJ1-3, with no clear D. This CDR3 is 15 amino acids long. Germline lookup yields CDR1 SGHTA and CDR2 FQGNSA. DNA of the CDR3: TGTGCCTGCAGCCCGACACCCCCACCTGGAAACACCATATATTTT. It is translated as CACSPTPPPGNTIYF.

Concerning this clone itself: A far larger clone is one base from this, pointing to a likely read error. The rearrangement links TRBV2 to TRBJ2-5; D gene ambiguous. This CDR3 is built from 14 residues. Germline-derived CDR1 and CDR2 are SNHLY and FYNNEI. Here the CDR3 DNA reads TGTGCCAGCAGTGAATTGGACGTGCAAGAGACCCAGCACTTC. Its translation: CASSELDVQETQHF.

The chain links TRBV5-5 to TRBJ2-3, with a weak D call TRBD1 (5 bases). Trimming removed 0 bases from V and 4 bases from J, with 9 bases in between. This CDR3 comprises 14 residues. Germline-derived CDR1 and CDR2 are SGHKS and YYEKEE (reference sequence). The CDR3 here is CASSLARVSDTQYF. The CDR3 DNA follows: TGTGCCAGCAGCTTGGCCAGGGTGTCAGATACGCAGTATTTT.

This chain connects TRBV7-6 to TRBJ2-1, with 8 bases fitting TRBD2. CDR1 and CDR2 from the germline V gene are SGHVS and FNYEAQ. V trimming: 5 bases; J trimming: 8 bases; junction bases outside the gene matches: 11. The CDR3 consists of 15 residues. In DNA form, the CDR3 reads TGTGCCAGCAGCCCCGCGGGGGGACGCTTACATGAGCAGTTCTTC. Its protein product is CASSPAGGRLHEQFF.

This clone is a singleton in its sample. The chain links TRBV27 to TRBJ1-1; D perhaps matches TRBD1 (5 bases). Trimming removed 2 bases at V and 5 bases at J, with 9 bases between. The length of the CDR3 is 13 residues. CDR1 is MNHEY and CDR2 is SMNVEV in the germline V gene (reference sequence). The DNA of the CDR3 is TGTGCCAGCAGTTTAAGGCAGGGTACTGAAGCTTTCTTT. It codes for CASSLRQGTEAFF.

This chain joins TRBV4-1 and TRBJ2-3; 7 nucleotides align to TRBD2. The junction had 8 bases not matched to a gene; V was cut back by 3 bases and J by 2 bases. There are 16 residues in the CDR3. The germline V gene encodes CDR1 MGHRA and CDR2 YSYEKL. This CDR3 reads CASSQPGGRYTDTQYF. The CDR3 bases are TGCGCCAGCAGCCAGCCGGGAGGACGCTACACAGATACGCAGTATTTT.

The V gene is TRBV5-1, the J gene TRBJ2-2; 11 bases match TRBD2. Germline V gene sequence: CDR1 SGHRS, CDR2 YFSETQ. V lost 1 base to trimming and J lost 14 bases; unmatched junction nucleotides: 4. CDR3 length equals 13 residues. CDR3 loop: CASSLSGLAALFF. The CDR3 DNA reads as TGCGCCAGCAGCTTGTCGGGACTAGCGGCCCTGTTTTTT.

The rearrangement joins TRBV28 to TRBJ2-1; weak D call: TRBD1 (7 bases). The CDR3 sequence is 14 residues long. The germline V and J ends were trimmed by 5 bases and 7 bases, with 15 bases remaining between them. Germline CDR1 reads MDHEN; CDR2 reads SYDVKM. CDR3 protein: CASSIPGGTNEQFF. The DNA for the CDR3 is TGTGCCAGCAGTATCCCAGGGGGGACGAATGAGCAGTTCTTC.

The gene calls are TRBV14 and TRBJ1-4; perhaps TRBD1 as D (5 bases). V lost 1 base and J lost 2, with 14 bases in between. Germline lookup yields CDR1 SGHDN and CDR2 FVKESK. This CDR3 region has 17 residues. Written as DNA, the CDR3 is TGTGCCAGCAGCCAAGTGAGGAGGGGAGGGACTAATGAAAAACTGTTTTTT. It encodes CASSQVRRGGTNEKLFF.

V and J are TRBV6-1 and TRBJ1-5; 7 positions agree with TRBD1. V shed 0 bases, J shed 3 bases, and the junction held 5 bases outside the gene matches. CDR1 and CDR2 from the germline V gene are MNHNS and SASEGT. The length of the CDR3 is 16 residues. CDR3 coding DNA: TGTGCCAGCAGTGAAGCCCGGGACAGACCCAATCAGCCCCAGCATTTT. Amino acid sequence: CASSEARDRPNQPQHF.

This clone was detected many times. Other DNA sequences in the same sample also yield this CDR3. V and J are TRBV7-2 and TRBJ1-1; TRBD1 might be the D (5 bases). The V end was cut by 4 bases, the J end by 0 bases, with 9 bases between. The CDR3 totals 14 residues. Germline values: CDR1 SGHTA, CDR2 FQGNSA. CDR3 bases: TGTGCCAGCAGCTCACGACAGCTGAACACTGAAGCTTTCTTT. Protein: CASSSRQLNTEAFF.

A word on this clone: A far more abundant clone sits one base away, making this likely a read error. The sample contains more than one DNA sequence encoding this CDR3. This chain links TRBV5-4 with TRBJ1-1; 8 nucleotides align to TRBD1. Germline trimming cut 5 bases from V and 3 bases from J; bases unmatched to any gene: 9. CDR1 and CDR2 (germline): SGHNT, YYREEE (reference sequence). This CDR3 region has 15 residues. The CDR3 nucleotides read TGTGCCAGCAGGCTACGGGCACAGGGGGACACTGAAGCTTTCTTT. This codes for CASRLRAQGDTEAFF.

The V and J genes are TRBV29-1 and TRBJ2-7; a weak D match, TRBD1 (5 bases). Trimming cost V 7 bases and J 1 base, with 20 bases left between them. The length of the CDR3 is 15 residues. In germline, CDR1 is SQVTM, CDR2 ANQGSEA. The CDR3, as DNA: TGCAGCGCCGTTAGGGGCAGTCAGCTTTCCTACGAGCAGTACTTC. Translation gives CSAVRGSQLSYEQYF.

Comments on this clone: This likely came from a read error, as a far larger clone is one base away. Additional DNA sequences in this sample encode the identical CDR3. The chain couples TRBV18 to TRBJ1-2; D not resolved. This CDR3 has 12 amino acids. Germline CDR1 and CDR2: KGHSH and LQKENI. The ends were cut back, 4 bases at V and 2 bases at J, with 5 bases in the middle. In DNA, the CDR3 is TGTGCCAGCTCACTGGACAACTATGGCTACACCTTC. Protein product: CASSLDNYGYTF.

The V call is TRBV5-1, the J call TRBJ2-5; D unclear. This CDR3 has 11 amino acids. Germline V gene lookup returns CDR1 SGHRS and CDR2 YFSETQ. Trimming took off 7 bases at V and 6 bases at J, with 10 bases between the two ends. CDR3 sequence: CASGLEKTQYF. The CDR3 coding sequence is TGCGCCAGCGGGTTGGAGAAGACCCAGTACTTC.

As concerns this clone: A far larger clone is a single base away, which makes a read error likely. The CDR3 sequence is CAGSPRGGQGDEQYF. CDR3 DNA: TGTGCCGGCAGCCCTCGCGGGGGACAGGGGGACGAGCAGTACTTC. The rearrangement links TRBV11-2 to TRBJ2-5; 11 nucleotides match TRBD1. Gene TRBJ2-7 matches the end of the DNA better, so the J call may be wrong. The CDR3 is 15 residues long. The germline gives CDR1 SGHAT, CDR2 FQNNGV.

V is TRBV7-9 and J is TRBJ2-7; the D is unclear. The CDR3 length is 14 residues. Germline V gene lookup returns CDR1 SEHNR and CDR2 FQNEAQ (reference sequence). The germline V and J ends were trimmed by 2 bases and 0 bases, with 8 bases remaining between them. In nucleotides, the CDR3 is TGTGCCAGCAGCTTATATCCAGACTCCTACGAGCAGTACTTC. This encodes CASSLYPDSYEQYF.

The genes are TRBV10-1 and TRBJ2-1, with 8 positions matching TRBD2. The CDR3 length is 14 residues. V was clipped by 6 bases and J by 8 bases; unmatched bases: 9. The germline V gene encodes CDR1 WNHNN and CDR2 SYGVQD (reference sequence). CDR3 bases: TGCGCCAGCAGCGAGAGCGGGAGCGGTTATGAGCAGTTCTTC. Its protein product is CASSESGSGYEQFF.

The V gene is TRBV7-2, the J gene TRBJ2-7; maybe TRBD2 (5 bases). Trimming took off 1 base at V and 2 bases at J, with 9 bases between the two ends. CDR3 size: 14 residues. Germline CDR1 SGHTA, CDR2 FQGNSA. The CDR3 region is CASSLERGAYEQYF. Written as DNA, the CDR3 is TGTGCCAGCAGCTTAGAACGGGGAGCCTACGAGCAGTACTTC.

The sample holds one count of this clone. Given a far larger clone just one base away, this is likely a sequencing read error. The chain uses TRBV11-2 and TRBJ1-2, with unresolved D. The germline gives CDR1 SGHAT, CDR2 FQNNGV. V lost 4 bases to trimming and J lost 3 bases, with 15 bases between them. The CDR3 contains 15 residues. The CDR3 bases are TGTGCCAGCAGCTCGTTGCCGGGTCGGGACTATGGCTACACCTTC. This sequence encodes CASSSLPGRDYGYTF.

The rearrangement uses TRBV19 and TRBJ1-5; 10 nucleotides align to TRBD1. The germline CDR1 and CDR2 sequences are LNHDA and SQIVND (reference sequence). This CDR3 contains 17 residues. The V segment lost 2 bases and the J segment 6 bases; nucleotides outside the gene matches: 10. CDR3 loop: CASSIRQGAEMGQPQHF. CDR3 DNA sequence: TGTGCCAGTAGTATACGACAGGGGGCCGAGATGGGTCAGCCCCAGCATTTT.

This clone was observed at least ten times. The chain employs TRBV5-5 and TRBJ2-1; TRBD2 matches 8 bases. CDR3 length equals 14 residues. Germline values: CDR1 SGHKS, CDR2 YYEKEE (reference sequence). The trim removed 2 bases at V and 7 bases at J, leaving 5 bases unmatched. The CDR3 DNA reads TGTGCCAGCAGCTTAGCGGGAGTTGGGAATGAGCAGTTCTTC. This translates into CASSLAGVGNEQFF.

This clone was counted a single time. Only one base separates this from a far larger clonotype, so it likely reflects a read error. In the same sample, other DNA sequences code for this CDR3. V gene TRBV2 combines with J gene TRBJ2-2; 10 positions match TRBD1. CDR1 is SNHLY, CDR2 FYNNEI, per germline. This CDR3 has 15 amino acids. CDR3 protein: CASRTGGANTGELFF. The CDR3 bases are TGTGCCAGCAGGACAGGGGGCGCGAACACCGGGGAGCTGTTTTTC.

This clone was detected once. This rearrangement joins TRBV7-9 to TRBJ1-4, with TRBD1 as a possible D gene (5 bases). Germline V lookup: CDR1 SEHNR, CDR2 FQNEAQ (reference sequence). This CDR3 contains 16 residues. Trimming cost V 1 base and J 5 bases, with 14 bases left between them. The CDR3 nucleotides read TGTGCCAGCAGCTTAGATTTCCGGGGGGGAAATGAAAAACTGTTTTTT. This sequence encodes CASSLDFRGGNEKLFF.

The V gene is TRBV14, the J gene TRBJ2-5; D is tentatively TRBD1 or TRBD2 (5 bases each). Per germline, CDR1 SGHDN and CDR2 FVKESK. The CDR3 loop spans 12 amino acids. V lost 4 bases and J 8 bases, leaving 11 bases between the germline ends. Here the CDR3 reads CASSPGTQTQYF. CDR3 DNA sequence: TGTGCCAGCAGCCCGGGGACCCAAACCCAGTACTTC.

To note about this clone: This probably arose from a read error, given a far larger clone one base away. The same CDR3 arises from other DNA sequences in this sample as well. The CDR3 region is CASSFWGNTEAFF. The CDR3 coding sequence is TGTGCCAGCAGCTTTTGGGGTAACACTGAAGCTTTCTTT. The rearrangement joins TRBV7-9 to TRBJ1-1; D call uncertain. V was pared by 3 bases and J by 2 bases, with 7 bases between. The CDR3 contains 13 residues. Germline V gene sequence: CDR1 SEHNR, CDR2 FQNEAQ (reference sequence).

The gene calls are TRBV2 and TRBJ2-7, with a weak D call TRBD1 (6 bases). V dropped 5 bases and J dropped 5 bases, with 16 bases sitting between them. The CDR3 spans 14 residues. The V gene's germline CDR1 is SNHLY and CDR2 FYNNEI. In DNA, the CDR3 is TGTGCCAGCAGTCGGGTGGGGGCGTGGGACGAGCAGTACTTC. Protein product: CASSRVGAWDEQYF.